This T cell receptor beta chain originates from a study of control samples from healthy donors and cancer patients. Germline CDR1 is SGHDN and CDR2 is FVKESK. This CDR3 region has 16 residues. V was shortened by 4 bases and J by 0 bases, with 16 bases between the two germline ends. In this sample, this clone turned up once. This table comes from immunoSEQ multiplex PCR, and its TCRdb copy is limited to in-frame clones, with some not included. The sample comprises about 150,000 clones, roughly 89% of which are singletons, and over 4.5% rests with the top ten. The V and J genes are TRBV14 and TRBJ2-7, with a weak D call TRBD1 (6 bases). Sequenced: blood. The sequence came from a man in his thirties or forties in good health. The CDR3, as DNA: TGTGCCAGCAGCCGAGAAACAGGGACACTCTCCTACGAGCAGTACTTC. Amino acids: CASSRETGTLSYEQYF.